The rows below give T cell receptor beta chains drawn from one sample of a study of metastatic and nonmetastatic thyroid tumors. MiXCR reprocessed the PCR reads for TCRdb. The sample gives roughly 35,000 clones, less than 40% of which show up once; 22% is in the top ten. Sequenced input: tumor tissue. These TCRs come from a female donor with papillary thyroid cancer or a benign thyroid nodule (not recorded which). Some clones in this sample may be carry-over from other donors' samples. Each CDR3 is given with its conserved first and last residue. The D gene is left open where the match is weak. Not all rows give a size; the values are once, few, many and, for expanded clones, a class.

clone size: NA
D gene: TRBD2
J gene: TRBJ2-7
V gene: TRBV9
CDR3 DNA: TGTGCCAGCAGCGTTGGGCGGGAGGAAGCCTACGAGCAGTACTTC
CDR3 protein: CASSVGREEAYEQYF

clone size: NA
D gene: TRBD2
J gene: TRBJ2-2
V gene: TRBV5-1
CDR3 DNA: TGCGCCAGCAGCTTGACTAGCGGGAAGTCTGGGGAGCTGTTTTTT
CDR3 protein: CASSLTSGKSGELFF

clone size: NA
D gene: NA
J gene: TRBJ1-1
V gene: TRBV9
CDR3 DNA: TGTGCCAGCAGCGCCCTACGTGGCAACACTGAAGCTTTCTTT
CDR3 protein: CASSALRGNTEAFF

clone size: NA
D gene: NA
J gene: TRBJ2-5
V gene: TRBV10-1
CDR3 DNA: TGCGCCAGCAGCCGGGACCAGAGGGGGGAGACCCAGTACTTC
CDR3 protein: CASSRDQRGETQYF

clone size: NA
D gene: NA
J gene: TRBJ2-5
V gene: TRBV5-1
CDR3 DNA: TGCGCCAGCAGCTTACAAGAGACCCAGTACTTC
CDR3 protein: CASSLQETQYF

clone size: few
D gene: TRBD1
J gene: TRBJ1-1
V gene: TRBV19
CDR3 DNA: TGTGCCAGTAGTAGGGACAGGGTGGCCACTGAAGCTTTCTTT
CDR3 protein: CASSRDRVATEAFF

clone size: NA
D gene: TRBD1
J gene: TRBJ1-6
V gene: TRBV2
CDR3 DNA: TGTGCCAGTCAACCCAGGGGGTCTGATAATTCACCCCTCCACTTT
CDR3 protein: CASQPRGSDNSPLHF

clone size: NA
D gene: NA
J gene: TRBJ1-1
V gene: TRBV28
CDR3 DNA: TGTGCCAGCAGTCCCCCCGGGACACAGAACACTGAAGCTTTCTTT
CDR3 protein: CASSPPGTQNTEAFF

clone size: NA
D gene: TRBD2
J gene: TRBJ2-7
V gene: TRBV4-2
CDR3 DNA: TGTGCCAGCAGCCCGAAGAGGACTAGCGGGGGCCGAGGGTCCTACGAGCAGTACTTC
CDR3 protein: CASSPKRTSGGRGSYEQYF

clone size: NA
D gene: NA
J gene: TRBJ2-7
V gene: TRBV7-2
CDR3 DNA: TGTGCCAGCAGCTTAGCGGCCTGGAGCTCCTACGAGCAGTACTTC
CDR3 protein: CASSLAAWSSYEQYF

clone size: NA
D gene: NA
J gene: TRBJ2-7
V gene: TRBV20-1
CDR3 DNA: TGCAGTGCTATCCCCAGGGGGGAAAGTCTCTACGAGCAGTACTTC
CDR3 protein: CSAIPRGESLYEQYF

clone size: NA
D gene: TRBD2
J gene: TRBJ2-3
V gene: TRBV7-3
CDR3 DNA: TGTGCCAGCAGCATCGGACTAGGCTCAGATACGCAGTATTTT
CDR3 protein: CASSIGLGSDTQYF

clone size: few
D gene: NA
J gene: TRBJ2-3
V gene: TRBV7-9
CDR3 DNA: TGTGCCAGCAGCTACGAGACAGCGACAGATACGCAGTATTTT
CDR3 protein: CASSYETATDTQYF

clone size: NA
D gene: NA
J gene: TRBJ2-3
V gene: TRBV3-1
CDR3 DNA: TGTGCCAGCAGCCAGGGGGCTAGCACAGATACGCAGTATTTT
CDR3 protein: CASSQGASTDTQYF

clone size: many
D gene: TRBD2
J gene: TRBJ2-1
V gene: TRBV11-2
CDR3 DNA: TGTGCCAGCAGCTCGACTAGCGAAAGCTCCTACAATGAGCAGTTCTTC
CDR3 protein: CASSSTSESSYNEQFF

clone size: NA
D gene: NA
J gene: TRBJ2-3
V gene: TRBV28
CDR3 DNA: TGTGCCAGCAGGGAAGGTGTGAGAGATACGCAGTATTTT
CDR3 protein: CASREGVRDTQYF

clone size: few
D gene: TRBD2
J gene: TRBJ2-1
V gene: TRBV6-1
CDR3 DNA: TGTGCCAGCTGCACGCAGAGCGGGGGGGCCTATGAGCAGTTCTTC
CDR3 protein: CASCTQSGGAYEQFF

clone size: NA
D gene: NA
J gene: TRBJ2-1
V gene: TRBV27
CDR3 DNA: TGTGCCAGCAGTCCTGATACAGGTTACAATGAGCAGTTCTTC
CDR3 protein: CASSPDTGYNEQFF

clone size: NA
D gene: NA
J gene: TRBJ1-1
V gene: TRBV2
CDR3 DNA: TGTGCCAGCAGTGTTGTCGCGAACACTGAAGCTTTCTTT
CDR3 protein: CASSVVANTEAFF

clone size: NA
D gene: NA
J gene: TRBJ2-1
V gene: TRBV6-5
CDR3 DNA: TGTGCCAGCAGTTACTCGAGATTTGCTGGGGAGCAGTTCTTC
CDR3 protein: CASSYSRFAGEQFF

clone size: NA
D gene: NA
J gene: TRBJ1-2
V gene: TRBV7-3
CDR3 DNA: TGTGCCAGCAGCCTTGATCCTAACTATGGCTACACCTTC
CDR3 protein: CASSLDPNYGYTF

clone size: NA
D gene: NA
J gene: TRBJ2-3
V gene: TRBV5-1
CDR3 DNA: TGCGCCAGCAGCCTGAGCGGTCGGAGCACAGATACGCAGTATTTT
CDR3 protein: CASSLSGRSTDTQYF

clone size: once
D gene: NA
J gene: TRBJ1-1
V gene: TRBV7-8
CDR3 DNA: TGTGCCAGCAGCATCCTTTGGCGGGAAAACACTGAGGCTTTCTTT
CDR3 protein: CASSILWRENTEAFF

clone size: NA
D gene: NA
J gene: TRBJ2-6
V gene: TRBV19
CDR3 DNA: TGTGCCAGTAGTCCATCTCGGGATGCTGGGGCCAACGTCCTGACTTTC
CDR3 protein: CASSPSRDAGANVLTF

clone size: NA
D gene: NA
J gene: TRBJ1-3
V gene: TRBV19
CDR3 DNA: TGTGCCAGTAGTATAGGACAGAAATCCGGAAACACCATATATTTT
CDR3 protein: CASSIGQKSGNTIYF

clone size: NA
D gene: NA
J gene: TRBJ1-2
V gene: TRBV27
CDR3 DNA: TGTGCCCTCCTAGGGGTGGGAACTAACTATGGCTACACCTTC
CDR3 protein: CALLGVGTNYGYTF

clone size: NA
D gene: NA
J gene: TRBJ1-6
V gene: TRBV6-5
CDR3 DNA: TGTGCCAGCAGTGACTCGATAGAGGGATCACCCCTCCACTTT
CDR3 protein: CASSDSIEGSPLHF

clone size: few
D gene: TRBD1
J gene: TRBJ1-2
V gene: TRBV28
CDR3 DNA: TGTGCCAGCAGTTCCGGACAGGGGAACTATGGCTACACCTTC
CDR3 protein: CASSSGQGNYGYTF

clone size: few
D gene: TRBD1
J gene: TRBJ1-4
V gene: TRBV20-1
CDR3 DNA: TGCAGTGCTAGACCCAGGGGGCGCGGAACTAATGAAAAACTGTTTTTT
CDR3 protein: CSARPRGRGTNEKLFF

clone size: medium-sized
D gene: NA
J gene: TRBJ2-3
V gene: TRBV28
CDR3 DNA: TGTGCCACCACCCAGGACCACACGCATACGCAGTATTTT
CDR3 protein: CATTQDHTHTQYF

clone size: NA
D gene: TRBD2
J gene: TRBJ2-1
V gene: TRBV5-6
CDR3 DNA: TGTGCCAGCAGCTTGGAGACTAGCGGATTATACTACAATGAGCAGTTCTTC
CDR3 protein: CASSLETSGLYYNEQFF

clone size: NA
D gene: NA
J gene: TRBJ1-5
V gene: TRBV7-9
CDR3 DNA: TGTGCCAGCAGCTTAGGAGGCACCTATCAGCCCCAGCATTTT
CDR3 protein: CASSLGGTYQPQHF

clone size: NA
D gene: NA
J gene: TRBJ1-1
V gene: TRBV6-1
CDR3 DNA: TGTGCCAGCAGTCCGTGGAACACTGAAGCTTTCTTT
CDR3 protein: CASSPWNTEAFF

clone size: many
D gene: NA
J gene: TRBJ2-1
V gene: TRBV12-3/TRBV12-4
CDR3 DNA: TGTGCCAGCAGTTTGATCGGCGAGAACTACAATGAGCAGTTCTTC
CDR3 protein: CASSLIGENYNEQFF

clone size: NA
D gene: TRBD1
J gene: TRBJ2-1
V gene: TRBV4-2
CDR3 DNA: TGTGCCAGCAGCCCTGGGACAGGGGCGGTAGGGCCCCTTGGGTACAATGAGCAGTTCTTC
CDR3 protein: CASSPGTGAVGPLGYNEQFF

clone size: NA
D gene: NA
J gene: TRBJ2-7
V gene: TRBV6-5
CDR3 DNA: TGTGCCAGCAGTTACTCACGAGCTAGCGACAGAGCCTACGAGCAGTACTTC
CDR3 protein: CASSYSRASDRAYEQYF

clone size: NA
D gene: TRBD1
J gene: TRBJ1-5
V gene: TRBV7-8
CDR3 DNA: TGTGCCAGCAGCGCCGGACAGGGAACTCAGCCCCAGCATTTT
CDR3 protein: CASSAGQGTQPQHF

clone size: few
D gene: TRBD1
J gene: TRBJ2-7
V gene: TRBV20-1
CDR3 DNA: TGCAGTGCTAGGGACAGGGTGGCCTACGAGCAGTACTTC
CDR3 protein: CSARDRVAYEQYF

clone size: few
D gene: NA
J gene: TRBJ2-3
V gene: TRBV12-3/TRBV12-4
CDR3 DNA: TGTGCCAGCAGTTTATCAGTTCCAGATACGCAGTATTTT
CDR3 protein: CASSLSVPDTQYF

clone size: NA
D gene: NA
J gene: TRBJ2-2
V gene: TRBV11-3
CDR3 DNA: TGTGCCAGCAGCCGAGGTGGGGGGTCATACACCGGGGAGCTGTTTTTT
CDR3 protein: CASSRGGGSYTGELFF

clone size: NA
D gene: TRBD2
J gene: TRBJ2-1
V gene: TRBV20-1
CDR3 DNA: TGCAGTGCTTTTCCCCCCCGGTTAGCGGGAGTATTAGAGATGGATGAGCAGTTCTTC
CDR3 protein: CSAFPPRLAGVLEMDEQFF

clone size: NA
D gene: NA
J gene: TRBJ2-1
V gene: TRBV19
CDR3 DNA: TGTGCCAGTAGTATGGATCCTAGCTCCTACAATGAGCAGTTCTTC
CDR3 protein: CASSMDPSSYNEQFF

clone size: once
D gene: TRBD2
J gene: TRBJ2-5
V gene: TRBV24-1
CDR3 DNA: TGTGCCACCAGTGATCCCGGTTCAAGCGGGGGGTTGAAGACCCAGTACTTC
CDR3 protein: CATSDPGSSGGLKTQYF